A single sample is the source of the 23 T cell receptor beta chains below, sequenced in a study of human T cells and chemical hapten exposure. This sample's time point: pre-sensitization, week 0. Treatment: therapeutic diphenylcyclopropenone sensitization with weekly scalp DPC. TCRdb processed the RACE reads anew with MiXCR; each CDR3 protein has one entry. The data hold around 350,000 distinct CDR3 sequences, with 5.5% observed a single time. Sequenced here: whole blood, sampled in connection with sensitization to the hapten diphenylcyclopropenone (DPC). The receptor set was obtained from a woman between 18 and 29 years old with alopecia areata. Some clones in this sample may be carry-over from other donors' samples.

This clonotype was seen more than once but under ten times. The J gene is TRBJ2-7, the V gene TRBV7-9; 8 nucleotides match TRBD1. V lost 4 bases, J lost 4 bases, and 9 bases stayed unmatched. Germline V gene data show CDR1 as SEHNR and CDR2 as FQNEAQ (reference sequence). This CDR3 is built from 15 residues. The CDR3 loop is CASSSQTGERYEQYF. CDR3 DNA: TGTGCCAGCAGCTCCCAGACAGGGGAGAGGTACGAGCAGTACTTC.

This clonotype turned up a few times. The J gene is TRBJ2-7, the V gene TRBV7-4, with D possibly TRBD2 on 5 matching bases. Trimming cost V 3 bases and J 0 bases, with 12 bases left between them. This CDR3 has 15 residues. Germline CDR1 reads SGHVT; CDR2 reads SQSDAQ. The CDR3 nucleotides are TGTGCCAGCAGCTTTAGCGCTAGCCACTCCTACGAGCAGTACTTC. It specifies CASSFSASHSYEQYF.

In its sample, this clonotype was seen a few times. The chain uses TRBV27 and TRBJ2-3; 7 bases are shared with TRBD1. Trimming removed 4 bases from V and 4 bases from J; junction bases left unmatched: 8. CDR3 size: 15 residues. Per the germline V gene, CDR1 is MNHEY and CDR2 is SMNVEV (reference sequence). The CDR3 is CASSYDRAFPDTQYF. DNA for the CDR3: TGTGCCAGCAGTTATGACAGGGCATTTCCAGATACGCAGTATTTT.

This clonotype appeared many times. The gene calls are TRBV6-2 or TRBV6-3 and TRBJ2-1; the D gene could be TRBD1 or TRBD2 (6 bases each). Per the germline V gene, CDR1 is MNHEY and CDR2 is SVGEGT. The CDR3 spans 13 residues. The V end was cut by 4 bases, the J end by 5 bases, with 9 bases between. CDR3 protein: CASSWGANNEQFF. CDR3 bases: TGTGCCAGCAGTTGGGGGGCAAACAATGAGCAGTTCTTC.

V is TRBV15 and J is TRBJ2-1; D is unresolved. Per germline, CDR1 LNHNV and CDR2 YYDKDF (reference sequence). The CDR3 consists of 12 residues. Trimming cost V 0 bases and J 9 bases, with 6 bases left between them. CDR3 bases: TGTGCCACCAGCAGAGATAGTGGTGAGCAGTTCTTC. Translating it yields CATSRDSGEQFF.

This clonotype occurred many times. This rearrangement joins TRBV7-2 to TRBJ1-3; no clear D gene. This CDR3 is built from 14 residues. Germline V gives CDR1 SGHTA, CDR2 FQGNSA. V lost 5 bases and J 4 bases, leaving 12 bases between the germline ends. This CDR3 is CASSPNVGGNTIYF. In DNA, the CDR3 is TGTGCCAGCAGCCCCAATGTAGGGGGAAACACCATATATTTT.

This clonotype was observed at least ten times. The chain recombines TRBV12-3 or TRBV12-4 with TRBJ2-4; D might be TRBD1 or TRBD2, each matching 6 bases. This CDR3 is 16 amino acids long. Trimming shortened V by 1 base and J by 2 bases, and 12 bases separated the two germline ends. DNA of the CDR3: TGTGCCAGCAGTTTAGGGGGGGCGACCTCCAAAAACATTCAGTACTTC. This codes for CASSLGGATSKNIQYF.

The chain joins TRBV7-2 to TRBJ2-3, with D unresolved. The CDR3 runs to 17 residues. Germline V gene data show CDR1 as SGHTA and CDR2 as FQGNSA. Trimming removed 1 base at V and 3 bases at J, with 17 bases between. The CDR3 loop reads CASSLVSGRSGTDTQYF. The CDR3 nucleotides read TGTGCCAGCAGCTTAGTCTCGGGTAGGAGTGGGACAGATACGCAGTATTTT. The full variable domain, rest sourced from reference TRBV7-2 and TRBJ2-3, is GAGVSQSPSNKVTEKGKDVELRCDPISGHTALYWYRQSLGQGLEFLIYFQGNSAPDKSGLPSDRFSAERTGGSVSTLTIQRTQQEDSAVYLCASSLVSGRSGTDTQYFGPGTRLTVL.

The rearrangement uses TRBV3-1 and TRBJ1-5, with 8 bases aligning to TRBD1. Germline-derived CDR1 and CDR2 are LGHDT and YNNKEL (reference sequence). This CDR3 comprises 14 residues. V shed 2 bases and J 6 bases; nucleotides not matched to a gene: 3. The CDR3 DNA reads TGTGCCAGCAGCCAAAGGACAGGGCTTCAGCCCCAGCATTTT. It codes for CASSQRTGLQPQHF.

The V call is TRBV2, the J call TRBJ2-5, with D possibly TRBD1 on 6 matching bases. V was pared by 6 bases and J by 5 bases, with 10 bases between. The CDR3 covers 12 residues. Per the germline V gene, CDR1 is SNHLY and CDR2 is FYNNEI. The CDR3 protein is CASSRQAETQYF. The CDR3 region has the DNA TGTGCCAGCAGCAGACAGGCTGAGACCCAGTACTTC.

This rearrangement joins TRBV28 to TRBJ2-1; unclear D gene. V lost 7 bases, J lost 0 bases, and 10 bases lay in between. The germline CDR1 and CDR2 sequences are MDHEN and SYDVKM. The length of the CDR3 is 14 residues. The CDR3 reads CASTTTSSYNEQFF. The CDR3 coding sequence is TGTGCCAGCACCACGACGAGCTCCTACAATGAGCAGTTCTTC.

The V and J genes are TRBV6-5 and TRBJ2-1, with TRBD1 matching over 7 bases. The CDR3 runs to 13 residues. The J segment lost 4 bases and the V segment lost 5 bases, leaving 2 bases of the junction unmatched. Germline V CDR1 and CDR2: MNHEY, SVGAGI. The CDR3 nucleotides read TGTGCCAGCAGTGGGACAGTATACAATGAGCAGTTCTTC. Its protein is CASSGTVYNEQFF.

The rearrangement uses TRBV10-3 and TRBJ1-5, with a possible D match to TRBD1 (5 bases). CDR3 length equals 13 residues. V was pared by 11 bases and J by 7 bases, with 18 bases between. The germline V gene encodes CDR1 ENHRY and CDR2 SYGVKD. Here the CDR3 reads CAAKEGRGQPQHF. CDR3 bases: TGTGCCGCAAAAGAGGGAAGGGGACAGCCCCAGCATTTT.

In its sample, this clonotype was seen many times. V usage is TRBV3-1 and J usage is TRBJ2-3, with D possibly matching TRBD1 (6 bases). The length of the CDR3 is 13 residues. The V gene's germline CDR1 is LGHDT and CDR2 YNNKEL (reference sequence). Trimming removed 8 bases at V and 0 bases at J, with 9 bases between. CDR3 region: CASSDRSTDTQYF. The CDR3 DNA reads as TGTGCCAGCTCCGACAGGAGCACAGATACGCAGTATTTT.

The V gene is TRBV11-2, the J gene TRBJ2-3; D perhaps matches TRBD1 (6 bases). Germline CDR1 is SGHAT and CDR2 is FQNNGV. Deletions cut 5 bases from V and 6 bases from J, with 21 bases between. The CDR3 extends over 16 amino acids. CDR3 region: CASSPRSVVQGDTQYF. CDR3 bases: TGTGCCAGCAGCCCGAGGTCGGTAGTCCAGGGGGATACGCAGTATTTT.

This clonotype was observed many times. This rearrangement joins TRBV6-5 to TRBJ1-1, with no clear D. The CDR3 covers 14 residues. Looked up from germline, CDR1 is MNHEY and CDR2 is SVGAGI. V lost 6 bases and J 0 bases, leaving 11 bases between the germline ends. DNA of the CDR3: TGTGCCAGCAGGTCAGCGTCTTTGAACACTGAAGCTTTCTTT. Its protein product is CASRSASLNTEAFF.

A few counts support this clonotype. The V and J genes are TRBV7-2 and TRBJ2-3; 9 bases match TRBD2. Germline V gene data show CDR1 as SGHTA and CDR2 as FQGNSA. The CDR3 loop spans 16 amino acids. The ends lost 3 bases at V and 1 base at J; junction bases unmatched: 5. The CDR3 nucleotides are TGTGCCAGCAGCTTCAGCGGGGGGCCGGGCACAGATACGCAGTATTTT. Translation gives CASSFSGGPGTDTQYF.

This clonotype was seen many times. The rearrangement uses TRBV20-1 and TRBJ1-1, with a tentative D call TRBD1 (5 bases). The germline V and J ends were trimmed by 1 base and 1 base, with 10 bases remaining between them. Germline V gives CDR1 DFQATT, CDR2 SNEGSKA (reference sequence). The CDR3 contains 14 residues. In DNA form, the CDR3 reads TGCAGTGCTAGAGCTTGGGGGGGGAACACTGAAGCTTTCTTT. This translates into CSARAWGGNTEAFF.

The chain has TRBV6-2 or TRBV6-3 and TRBJ1-1, with 9 bases lining up with TRBD1. V lost 11 bases, J lost 2 bases, and 6 bases stayed unmatched. CDR1 and CDR2 from the germline V gene are MNHEY and SVGEGT. This CDR3 has 13 residues. The CDR3 here is CAGKTGGNTEAFF. The DNA of the CDR3 is TGTGCCGGGAAGACAGGGGGAAACACTGAAGCTTTCTTT.

The rearrangement joins TRBV11-2 to TRBJ2-4, with D possibly matching TRBD2 (5 bases). Germline V gene data show CDR1 as SGHAT and CDR2 as FQNNGV. This CDR3 is built from 16 residues. V was cut by 1 base and J by 6 bases, with 16 bases left in between. The CDR3 DNA reads as TGTGCCAGCAGCTTAGCTGCGGCATCGAGCGGAAACATTCAGTACTTC. Translation gives CASSLAAASSGNIQYF.

Comments on this clonotype: Being one base from a much bigger clone, this may be a read error. This chain joins TRBV6-2 or TRBV6-3 and TRBJ1-1; a weak D match, TRBD1 (6 bases). Germline V CDR1 and CDR2: MNHEY, SVGEGT. V was clipped by 5 bases and J by 0 bases, with 13 bases between them. The CDR3 length is 15 residues. CDR3 coding DNA: TGTGCCAGCAGTACCTGGACAGCGTTGAACACTGAAGCTTTCTTT. It codes for CASSTWTALNTEAFF.

The DNA for the CDR3 is TGTGCTCCCGCCCGAGGGGACTCTGGGGCCAACGTCCTGACTTTC. This sequence encodes CAPARGDSGANVLTF. The J gene is TRBJ2-6, the V gene TRBV10-3, with D perhaps TRBD1 or TRBD2 (5 bases each). The CDR3 is made up of 15 amino acids. The germline gives CDR1 ENHRY, CDR2 SYGVKD.

This clonotype appeared many times. The chain joins TRBV24-1 to TRBJ1-5; D is unclear. The V gene lost 6 bases and the J gene lost 2 bases, with 7 bases spanning the gap. This CDR3 region has 13 residues. The germline CDR1 and CDR2 sequences are KGHDR and SFDVKD. CDR3: CATSFGGNQPQHF. DNA of the CDR3: TGTGCCACCAGTTTCGGGGGCAATCAGCCCCAGCATTTT.